Listed below are T cell receptor beta chains from one sample, sequenced in a study of T cells after yellow fever vaccination. Via MiXCR, TCRdb re-called the 5' RACE reads, giving one row per CDR3 protein. The sample consists of 250,000 to 300,000 distinct CDR3 sequences, 10% to 15% of them appearing once. The input for sequencing was CD4+ T cells sorted from PBMCs, taken 45 days after the yellow fever booster vaccination. These receptors originate from a man aged 25 to 45 who received the YFV17D yellow fever vaccine. Both conserved end residues are part of each CDR3. Fields, in order: D gene, CDR3 length, V gene, clone size, J gene, CDR3 DNA, CDR3 protein. D genes are given only for firm matches. Clone size is shown for a subset of rows, as once, few, many or a class of expanded clone.

>NA|13|TRBV12-3/TRBV12-4|few|TRBJ1-1
TGTGCCAGCAGTTTAAGACAGCCCTCAGAAGCTTTCTTT
CASSLRQPSEAFF
>TRBD1|18|TRBV11-2|NA|TRBJ1-1
TGTGCCAGCAGCTATGCCGGACAGGGAAGACCTATGAACACTGAAGCTTTCTTT
CASSYAGQGRPMNTEAFF
>NA|12|TRBV7-2|NA|TRBJ2-5
TGTGCCAGCAGTGGTGGGGACGAGACCCAGTACTTC
CASSGGDETQYF
>NA|12|TRBV7-9|few|TRBJ2-7
TGTGCCAGCAGCGAGACTAGCTACGAGCAGTACTTC
CASSETSYEQYF
>TRBD2|16|TRBV12-3/TRBV12-4|NA|TRBJ2-1
TGTGCCAGCAGTTTAGGTCTCCTAGCGGGAGTAGATGAGCAGTTCTTC
CASSLGLLAGVDEQFF
>NA|11|TRBV6-1|NA|TRBJ2-7
TGTGCCAGCAGAGGACAGTACGAGCAGTACTTC
CASRGQYEQYF
>TRBD2|16|TRBV20-1|NA|TRBJ2-7
TGCAGTGCTACAAACTACCCGGGACTAGCGGCCTACGAGCAGTACTTC
CSATNYPGLAAYEQYF
>TRBD1|14|TRBV5-4|NA|TRBJ2-7
TGTGCCAGCAGCTTTGGGGACAGCTACTACGAGCAGTACTTC
CASSFGDSYYEQYF
>NA|16|TRBV7-2|many|TRBJ2-5
TGTGCCAGCAGCTTAGTCCGGGGCCATGGGGCGGAGACCCAGTACTTC
CASSLVRGHGAETQYF
>NA|13|TRBV9|NA|TRBJ2-5
TGTGCCAGCAGCCAGAACTTACAAGAGACCCAGTACTTC
CASSQNLQETQYF
>NA|14|TRBV9|few|TRBJ2-1
TGTGCCAGCAGCGTAGCATATTCAGGAAATGAGCAGTTCTTC
CASSVAYSGNEQFF
>NA|16|TRBV24-1|few|TRBJ2-2
TGTGCCACCAGTGATGCCCGGCGCGCGAACACCGGGGAGCTGTTTTTT
CATSDARRANTGELFF
>NA|15|TRBV28|few|TRBJ2-1
TGTGCCAGCAGTGGGACTTTACCCTCCTACAATGAGCAGTTCTTC
CASSGTLPSYNEQFF
>TRBD2|20|TRBV20-1|NA|TRBJ2-3
TGCAGTGCCGTTATTATACCGACTAGCGGGAGGGCCGTAGGCACAGATACGCAGTATTTT
CSAVIIPTSGRAVGTDTQYF
>TRBD1|15|TRBV7-8|few|TRBJ1-1
TGTGCCAGCAGCTTACCTGACAGGGGCGCTGGTGAAGCTTTCTTT
CASSLPDRGAGEAFF
>NA|13|TRBV7-9|NA|TRBJ1-1
TGTGCCAGCAGCTTAGGGTCTGCCACTGAAGCTTTCTTT
CASSLGSATEAFF
>TRBD2|14|TRBV12-3/TRBV12-4|NA|TRBJ2-2
TGTGCCAGCAGGTCTACTAGCGGCCCCGGGGAGCTGTTTTTT
CASRSTSGPGELFF
>NA|13|TRBV7-2|NA|TRBJ2-3
TGTGCCAGCTCCACCGGCAGTCGAGATACGCAGTATTTT
CASSTGSRDTQYF
>NA|13|TRBV12-3/TRBV12-4|few|TRBJ1-5
TGTGCCAGCAGTTTCAGCGTTAATCAGCCCCAGCATTTT
CASSFSVNQPQHF
>TRBD2|15|TRBV20-1|NA|TRBJ2-7
TGCAGTGCAGCCAACCTAGCGGGAGTAAACTACGAGCAGTACTTC
CSAANLAGVNYEQYF
>NA|12|TRBV20-1|NA|TRBJ2-3
TGCAGTGCTCCGCCGGGAGCAGATACGCAGTATTTT
CSAPPGADTQYF
>NA|13|TRBV15|few|TRBJ2-2
TGTGCCTTAGGCGACTTCAACACCGGGGAGCTGTTTTTT
CALGDFNTGELFF
>TRBD2|18|TRBV6-1|NA|TRBJ2-1
TGTGCCAGCAGAGACGGGACTAGCGGGAGGAGCTCCTACAATGAGCAGTTCTTC
CASRDGTSGRSSYNEQFF
>NA|14|TRBV12-3/TRBV12-4|many|TRBJ1-4
TGTGCCAGCAATCGAGGCTCACCAAATGAAAAACTGTTTTTT
CASNRGSPNEKLFF
>TRBD1|15|TRBV20-1|few|TRBJ2-1
TGCAGTGCTAGCGTCTCGACAGGGTCCTACAATGAGCAGTTCTTC
CSASVSTGSYNEQFF
>NA|15|TRBV9|NA|TRBJ2-7
TGTGCCAGCAGCCGGTCCCCGGGCCGCTCCTACGAGCAGTACTTC
CASSRSPGRSYEQYF
>TRBD1|14|TRBV6-1|NA|TRBJ2-7
TGTGCCAGCAGTGGTCGACAGGGGCTCCACGAGCAGTACTTC
CASSGRQGLHEQYF
>TRBD1|14|TRBV7-8|NA|TRBJ1-2
TGTGCCAGCAGCAGAGGGACAGGGTCAACTGACTACACCTTC
CASSRGTGSTDYTF
>TRBD2|17|TRBV6-5|few|TRBJ2-5
TGTGCCAGCAGTTTGCTAGCGGGAGGGGGTGGTCAAGAGACCCAGTACTTC
CASSLLAGGGGQETQYF
>NA|13|TRBV29-1|NA|TRBJ2-7
TGCAGCGTTGAAAGTCCAGGGTTGAACGAGCAGTACTTC
CSVESPGLNEQYF
>NA|14|TRBV12-3/TRBV12-4|NA|TRBJ2-7
TGTGCCAGCCGGGTTGGGGGGAGTCCCTACGAGCAGTACTTC
CASRVGGSPYEQYF